A selection of T cell receptor beta chains follows, all from one sample in a study of a mutant IDH1 vaccine in newly diagnosed glioma. Sequencing was performed with immunoSEQ multiplex PCR; in TCRdb, only in-frame clones are kept and a portion is missing. The sample holds around 60,000 clones, around four fifths seen once. Their antigens remain unidentified. The sample was PBMCs, taken from a glioma patient whose treatment included an IDH1 peptide vaccine. The receptors were sampled from a man aged 25 to 45 with glioma. Both conserved end residues are part of each CDR3.

V: TRBV19; CDR3: CASSIDPGQGNNEQFF
V: TRBV11-2; CDR3: CASSPSLAAGANYGYTF
V: TRBV7-9; CDR3: CASSLQPGLTTYEQYF
V: TRBV2; CDR3: CASSVRGGAVETQYF
V: TRBV7-2; CDR3: CASSWRVSTNEKLFF
V: TRBV19; CDR3: CASSAIAGSGETQYF
V: TRBV7-9; CDR3: CASSRRDRATEQFF
V: TRBV5-1; CDR3: CASSSEGHTGELFF
V: TRBV6-6; CDR3: CASSYPDSYEQYF
V: TRBV6-1; CDR3: CASSPLAGGTDTQYF
V: TRBV9; CDR3: CASSVDLGQNNEQFF
V: TRBV18; CDR3: CASSLNYNEKLFF
V: TRBV21-1; CDR3: CASSRQGMNTGELFF
V: TRBV5-1; CDR3: CASSRQGTPYEAFF
V: TRBV2; CDR3: CASSVYRGGSYEQYF
V: TRBV28; CDR3: CASTAGTGGYEQYF
V: TRBV25-1; CDR3: CASSGGGGFSYEQYF
V: TRBV10-3; CDR3: CAISESRVSYEQYF
V: TRBV5-1; CDR3: CASRGDDGVGNSPLHF
V: TRBV4-1; CDR3: CASSQGNWYANTGELFF
V: TRBV19; CDR3: CASSQGAGYGYTF
V: TRBV7-9; CDR3: CASSLVNTEAFF
V: TRBV27; CDR3: CASRGHSGNTIYF
V: TRBV18; CDR3: CASSLFLAGVSYNEQFF
V: TRBV6-5; CDR3: CASSYEGAGNTEAFF
V: TRBV30; CDR3: CAFLGGEYTEAFF
V: TRBV7-2; CDR3: CASSSSPLRNTIYF
V: TRBV5-6; CDR3: CASSWGDGELFF
V: TRBV4-2; CDR3: CASSQTPGLAGASSYNEQFF
V: TRBV11-3; CDR3: CASSLGRGQGAPEAFF
V: TRBV5-5; CDR3: CASSFGQSHQPQHF
V: TRBV18; CDR3: CASSPPGRANSPLHF
V: TRBV9; CDR3: CASSEGYLGQGKPYEQYF
V: TRBV11-2; CDR3: CASSWGWETQYF
V: TRBV5-4; CDR3: CASSLVGEYQETQYF
V: TRBV29-1; CDR3: CSIRLSGLVYEQYF
V: TRBV11-2; CDR3: CASSLNFQETQYF
V: TRBV19; CDR3: CASTEQGSYGYTF
V: TRBV2; CDR3: CASSPTGWNEKLFF
V: TRBV27; CDR3: CASSRRGGYGYTF
V: TRBV29-1; CDR3: CSGRTGVDMGEQYF
V: TRBV9; CDR3: CASSAWGIDTDTQYF
V: TRBV10-2; CDR3: CASRQGSYNSPLHF
V: TRBV30; CDR3: CAWELAGREQYF
V: TRBV6-5; CDR3: CASSYSAPTLNYGYTF
V: TRBV7-8; CDR3: CASSLRVLSNQPQHF
V: TRBV15; CDR3: CATSARTDRVSLRGAFF
V: TRBV5-1; CDR3: CASSLRGSPRGGSTDTQYF
V: TRBV29-1; CDR3: CSVQEIPVDYGYTF
V: TRBV15; CDR3: CATSRVMGSNQPQHF
V: TRBV6-5; CDR3: CASSGNRGRYEKLFF
V: TRBV2; CDR3: CASSEALRAGDNSPLHF
V: TRBV7-9; CDR3: CASSLVGVGTDTQYF
V: TRBV6-5; CDR3: CASSYSTEINYGYTF
V: TRBV6-5; CDR3: CASSYGGTGAENTQYF
V: TRBV5-1; CDR3: CASSLAGQGVETQYF